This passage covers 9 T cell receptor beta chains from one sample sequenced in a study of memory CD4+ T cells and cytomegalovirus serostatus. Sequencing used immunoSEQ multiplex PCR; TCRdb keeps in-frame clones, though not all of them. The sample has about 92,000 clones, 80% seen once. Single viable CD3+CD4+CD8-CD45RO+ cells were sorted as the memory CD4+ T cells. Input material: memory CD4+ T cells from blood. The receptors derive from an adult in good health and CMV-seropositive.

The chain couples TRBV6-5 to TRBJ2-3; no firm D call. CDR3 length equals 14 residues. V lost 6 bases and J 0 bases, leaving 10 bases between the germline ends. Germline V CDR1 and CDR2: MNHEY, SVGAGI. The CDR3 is CASSPGHSTDTQYF. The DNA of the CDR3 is TGTGCCAGCAGCCCGGGCCATAGCACAGATACGCAGTATTTT.

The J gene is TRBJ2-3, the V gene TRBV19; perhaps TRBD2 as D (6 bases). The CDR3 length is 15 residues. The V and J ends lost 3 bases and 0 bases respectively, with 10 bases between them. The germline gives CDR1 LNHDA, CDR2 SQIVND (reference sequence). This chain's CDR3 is CASSIISGSTDTQYF. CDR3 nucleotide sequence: TGTGCCAGTAGTATCATAAGCGGGAGCACAGATACGCAGTATTTT.

CDR3 sequence (DNA): TGTGCCAGCAGGTCAGGGGGCGGCTCAGATACGCAGTATTTT. This encodes CASRSGGGSDTQYF. The chain carries TRBV28 and TRBJ2-3; 8 nucleotides align to TRBD1. CDR1 and CDR2 from the germline V gene are MDHEN and SYDVKM. There are 14 residues in the CDR3. The junction had 6 bases not matched to a gene; V was cut back by 6 bases and J by 4 bases.

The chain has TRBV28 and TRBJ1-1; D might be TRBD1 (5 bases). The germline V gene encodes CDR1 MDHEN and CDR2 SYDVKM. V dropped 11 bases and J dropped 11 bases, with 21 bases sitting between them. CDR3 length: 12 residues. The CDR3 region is CASRAPTSAAFF. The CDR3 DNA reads TGTGCCTCCAGGGCCCCCACCTCGGCGGCTTTCTTT.

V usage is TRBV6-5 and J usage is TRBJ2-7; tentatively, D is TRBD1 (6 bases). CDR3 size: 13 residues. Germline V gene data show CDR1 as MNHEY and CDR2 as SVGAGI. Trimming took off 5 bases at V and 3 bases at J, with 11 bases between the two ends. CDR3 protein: CASSNLGGYEQYF. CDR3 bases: TGTGCCAGCAGTAACCTAGGGGGCTACGAGCAGTACTTC.

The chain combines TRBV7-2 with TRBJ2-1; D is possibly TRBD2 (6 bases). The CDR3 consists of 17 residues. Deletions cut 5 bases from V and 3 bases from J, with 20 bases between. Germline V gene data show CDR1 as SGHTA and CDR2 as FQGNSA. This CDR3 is CASSPQTRFVYYNEQFF. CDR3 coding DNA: TGTGCCAGCAGCCCCCAGACTAGGTTCGTTTACTACAATGAGCAGTTCTTC.

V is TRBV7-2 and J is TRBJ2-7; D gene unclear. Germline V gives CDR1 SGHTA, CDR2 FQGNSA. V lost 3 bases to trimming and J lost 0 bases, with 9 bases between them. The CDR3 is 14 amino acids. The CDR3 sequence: CASSFYSSSYEQYF. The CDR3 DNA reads TGTGCCAGCAGCTTTTACAGCAGCTCCTACGAGCAGTACTTC.

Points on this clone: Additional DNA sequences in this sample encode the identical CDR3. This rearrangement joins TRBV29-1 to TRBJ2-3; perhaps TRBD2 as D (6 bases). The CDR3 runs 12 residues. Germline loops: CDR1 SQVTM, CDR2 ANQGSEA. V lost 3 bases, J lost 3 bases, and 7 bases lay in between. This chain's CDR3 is CSVDRGTDTQYF. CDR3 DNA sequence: TGCAGCGTTGATCGGGGGACAGATACGCAGTATTTT.

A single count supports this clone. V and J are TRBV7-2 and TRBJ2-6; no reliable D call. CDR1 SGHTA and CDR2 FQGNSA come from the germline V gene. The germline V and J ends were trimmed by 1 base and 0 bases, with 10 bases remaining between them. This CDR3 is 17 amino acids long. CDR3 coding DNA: TGTGCCAGCAGCTTAGTTGGCGGCCCCTCTGGGGCCAACGTCCTGACTTTC. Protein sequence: CASSLVGGPSGANVLTF.